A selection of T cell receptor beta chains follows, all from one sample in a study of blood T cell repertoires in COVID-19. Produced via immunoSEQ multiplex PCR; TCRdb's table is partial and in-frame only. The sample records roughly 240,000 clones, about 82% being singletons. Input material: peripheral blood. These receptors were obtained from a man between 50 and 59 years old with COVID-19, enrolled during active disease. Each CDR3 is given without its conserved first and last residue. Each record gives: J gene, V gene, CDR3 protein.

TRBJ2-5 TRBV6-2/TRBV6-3 ASSYVTVGETQY
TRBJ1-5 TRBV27 ASSLEGVRNQPQH
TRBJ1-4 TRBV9 ASSVLQGPEGYEKLF
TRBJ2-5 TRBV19 ATPRTAGVGMETQYFGPY
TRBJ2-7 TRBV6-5 ASSSPDRGVWYEQY
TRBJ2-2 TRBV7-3 ASSLTGSASNPGELF
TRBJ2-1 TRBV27 ASSPFGENEQF
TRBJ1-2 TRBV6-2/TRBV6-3 ASSYVRRANYGYT
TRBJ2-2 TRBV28 ASTLKGTGELF
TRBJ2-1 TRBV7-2 ASSWTSGFSYNEQF
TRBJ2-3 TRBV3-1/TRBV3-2 ASSQRTGGADTQY
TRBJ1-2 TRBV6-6 ASTVNSGGPSYGYT
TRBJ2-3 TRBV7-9 ASSFGDTQY
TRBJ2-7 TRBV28 ASSLLGGREQY
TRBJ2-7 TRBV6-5 ASSYSAGGNEQY
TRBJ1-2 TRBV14 ASSQRDLYGYT
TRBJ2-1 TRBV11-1 ASSSRVAGDNEQF
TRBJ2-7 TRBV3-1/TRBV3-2 ASSQRQGYEQY
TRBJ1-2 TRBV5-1 ASRTGTDYGYT
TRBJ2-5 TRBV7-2 ASSLVAGGLETQY
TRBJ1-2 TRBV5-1 ASSFGGVSDGYT
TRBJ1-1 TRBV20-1 SASGGQGHEAF
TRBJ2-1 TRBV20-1 SASNRGDGEQF
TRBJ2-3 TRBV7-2 ASTWTGVATDTQY
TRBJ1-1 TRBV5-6 ASSLGQANTEAF
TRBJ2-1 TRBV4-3 ASSQDRVRNEQF
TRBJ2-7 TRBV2 ASRRQAASSYEQY
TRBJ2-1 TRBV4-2 ASSQDRAGGRSYNEQF
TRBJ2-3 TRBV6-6 ASSPIRGTGDTQY
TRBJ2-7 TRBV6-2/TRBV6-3 ASSYQTMSIQSSYEQY
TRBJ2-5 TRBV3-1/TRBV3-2 ASSQDRLSGQETQY
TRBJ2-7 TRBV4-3 ASSQDRGGGWEQY
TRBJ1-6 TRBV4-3 ASSQVSTGTGGAEWGSPLH
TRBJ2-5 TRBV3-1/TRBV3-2 ASSRRGGGETQY
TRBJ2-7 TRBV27 ASSLSLSYEQY
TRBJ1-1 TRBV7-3 ASSIQGEGNTEAF
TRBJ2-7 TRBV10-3 AISVQGAYEQY
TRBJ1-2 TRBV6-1 ASSEAGNRRYGYT
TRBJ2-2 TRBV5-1 ASSLTGLGGELF
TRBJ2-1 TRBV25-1 ASSEFWGDNEQF
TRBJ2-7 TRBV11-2 ASSLRGTPSYEQY
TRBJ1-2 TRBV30 AWDDRGIGDGYT
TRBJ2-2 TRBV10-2 ATHARGSAGELF
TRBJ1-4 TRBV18 ASSPPPGQNEKLF
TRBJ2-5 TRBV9 ASSVSRGLVETQY
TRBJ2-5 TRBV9 ASSVMGLAGQETQY
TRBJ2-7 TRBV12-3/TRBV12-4 ASSLGSRYEQY
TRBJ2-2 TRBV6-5 ASSSPGTGELF